This TCR beta chain was observed in a study of shared clonotypes between healthy human individuals. From germline, CDR1 is SGHAT and CDR2 FQNNGV. The CDR3 is made up of 15 amino acids. Trimming left V 7 bases short and J 1 base short, with 16 bases between. About this clone: The antigen is undetermined.

Whole-study findings and limits: A small donor pool kept down the genetic and exposure-history diversity that was represented.

The protocol was immunoSEQ multiplex PCR, while the TCRdb copy is restricted to in-frame clones and leaves out a portion. The top ten hold 0.045% to 0.06% of the sample, which has about 600,000 clones, 95% to 98% seen once. J is TRBJ1-1 and V is TRBV11-2, with D possibly being TRBD1 (6 bases). Specimen: naive CD4+ T cells sorted from blood. Subset indicated: CD45RA+ positively selected. The TCR was taken from a woman aged 25 to 39 in good health. In nucleotides, the CDR3 is TGTGCCAGCAACTTGCCGGGGGCTCCGAACACTGAAGCTTTCTTT. This gives the protein CASNLPGAPNTEAFF.